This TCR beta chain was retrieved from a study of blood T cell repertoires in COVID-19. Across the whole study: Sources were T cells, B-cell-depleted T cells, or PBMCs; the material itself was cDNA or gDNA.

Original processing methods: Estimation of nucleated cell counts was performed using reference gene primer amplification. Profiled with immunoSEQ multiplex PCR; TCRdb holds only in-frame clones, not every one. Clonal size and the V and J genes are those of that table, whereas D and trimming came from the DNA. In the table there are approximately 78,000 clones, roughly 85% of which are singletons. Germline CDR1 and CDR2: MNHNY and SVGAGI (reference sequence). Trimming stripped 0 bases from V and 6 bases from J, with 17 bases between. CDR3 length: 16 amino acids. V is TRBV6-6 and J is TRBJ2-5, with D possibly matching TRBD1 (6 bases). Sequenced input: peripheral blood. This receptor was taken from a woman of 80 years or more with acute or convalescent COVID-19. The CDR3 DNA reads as TGTGCCAGCAGTTACTCGAGCTCAGGGGAGAGGAAGACCCAGTACTTC. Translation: CASSYSSSGERKTQYF.